These T cell receptor beta chains were read from a single sample in a study of cytomegalovirus exposure and HLA in healthy donors. Using immunoSEQ multiplex PCR, the repertoire was profiled, and TCRdb retains in-frame clones only, with some absent. Seen in this sample are under 65,000 clones; the ten most common clones hold approximately 6.8%. Sequencing used PBMCs. These TCRs come from a woman in her thirties or forties in good health and CMV-seronegative. Each CDR3 is given with its conserved first and last residue. Each record gives: V gene, CDR3 protein.

>TRBV5-6
CASSLRGNTIYF
>TRBV5-1
CASIPDTGAFYGYTF
>TRBV28
CASSLRGAGEDEQYF
>TRBV19
CASSIRVVRDRGRTDTQYF
>TRBV6-1
CASSVAGGDEQYF
>TRBV6-7
CASSYSGGRDGYTF
>TRBV4-2
CASSPTSGRAAYEQYF
>TRBV19
CASSATLAGGHAGELFF
>TRBV14
CASSQQGTNYGYTF
>TRBV6-6
CASSHSRNYGYTF
>TRBV9
CASSPNPLSEREQFF
>TRBV29-1
CSVGQGGAGELFF
>TRBV13
CASSVGTGDFSGNTIYF
>TRBV10-3
CAISESTSGYNEQFF
>TRBV9
CASSVTSGRERPNTGELFF
>TRBV2
CASSEQAGGFNEQFF
>TRBV6-1
CASSETAGAPRNYNEQFF
>TRBV7-3
CASSLTSGHEQFF
>TRBV4-2
CASSQDAAGWGTEDFF
>TRBV7-2
CASSLPGIYEQYF
>TRBV11-1
CASSPWTGLVADTQYF
>TRBV19
CASSPQVGNYGYTF
>TRBV2
CASVRDYGYTF
>TRBV28
CASSPNRGLGYTF
>TRBV7-2
CASSLIRGSGSGNTIYF
>TRBV14
CASSPRRGQDTGELFF
>TRBV19
CASSIRTGQVTYGYTF
>TRBV30
CAWSQGIVNSPLHF
>TRBV6-5
CASSSARGTNEKLFF
>TRBV5-1
CASSLAITRGYGYTF
>TRBV10-3
CAISDPTSGPETQYF
>TRBV19
CASSIEGSRQFF
>TRBV28
CASSRSTNTGELFF
>TRBV28
CASRIGQGISNQPQHF
>TRBV29-1
CSVVGQGGGNTIYF
>TRBV30
CAWSPQTGGYTF
>TRBV5-1
CASSLDTPTSGNTIYF
>TRBV10-1
CASRDEQFF
>TRBV28
CASSLGRGSNTEAFF
>TRBV19
CASSTPRTGSSYEQYF
>TRBV5-6
CASSTGQIFLSEQYF
>TRBV5-1
CASSLGQGSSYNSPLHF
>TRBV2
CASSPTTGNQPQHF
>TRBV4-2
CASSLSGTGGTYEQYF
>TRBV19
CASSSPALAGFVYEQYF
>TRBV20-1
CSASEVYEQYF